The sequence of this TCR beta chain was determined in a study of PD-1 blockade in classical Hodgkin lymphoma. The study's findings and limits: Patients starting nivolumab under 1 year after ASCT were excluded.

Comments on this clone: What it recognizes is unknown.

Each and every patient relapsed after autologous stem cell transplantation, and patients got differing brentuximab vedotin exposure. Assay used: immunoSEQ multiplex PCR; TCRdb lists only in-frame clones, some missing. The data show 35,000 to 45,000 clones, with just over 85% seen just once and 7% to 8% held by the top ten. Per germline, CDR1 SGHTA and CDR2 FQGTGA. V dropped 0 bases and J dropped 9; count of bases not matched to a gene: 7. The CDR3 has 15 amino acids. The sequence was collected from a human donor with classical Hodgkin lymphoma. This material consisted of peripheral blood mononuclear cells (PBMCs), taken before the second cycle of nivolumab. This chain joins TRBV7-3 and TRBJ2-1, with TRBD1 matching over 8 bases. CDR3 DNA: TGTGCCAGCAGCTTAACAAACCAGGGGGCTGGTGAGCAGTTCTTC. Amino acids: CASSLTNQGAGEQFF.